This TCR beta chain was sequenced in a study of neurological immune-mediated disorders. Over 160 million TCR-beta sequences from 15-18 subjects were obtained in each sequencing run. Using its own MiXCR run on the 5' RACE reads, TCRdb lists one record per CDR3 protein. Of roughly 80,000 distinct CDR3 sequences listed, 15% to 20% are singletons. The V gene lost 10 bases and the J gene lost 0 bases, with 17 bases spanning the gap. This CDR3 spans 15 amino acids. Germline CDR1 and CDR2: SNHLY and FYNNEI. This clonotype has more than one count but fewer than ten. Just one base apart from a much larger clone, this may be a read error.

The chain couples TRBV2 to TRBJ2-3, with a weak D call TRBD1 (5 bases). The receptor was isolated from a woman aged 35 to 49 in good health. The sequenced sample was PBMCs. As DNA, the CDR3 is TGTGCCATCAAAAGGGGCTTTAGGAGCACAGATACGCAGTATTTT. It specifies CAIKRGFRSTDTQYF. The complete variable domain, with remaining parts taken from reference TRBV2 and TRBJ2-3, reads EPEVTQTPSHQVTQMGQEVILRCVPISNHLYFYWYRQILGQKVEFLVSFYNNEISEKSEIFDDQFSVERPDGSNFTLKIRSTKLEDSAMYFCAIKRGFRSTDTQYFGPGTRLTVL.